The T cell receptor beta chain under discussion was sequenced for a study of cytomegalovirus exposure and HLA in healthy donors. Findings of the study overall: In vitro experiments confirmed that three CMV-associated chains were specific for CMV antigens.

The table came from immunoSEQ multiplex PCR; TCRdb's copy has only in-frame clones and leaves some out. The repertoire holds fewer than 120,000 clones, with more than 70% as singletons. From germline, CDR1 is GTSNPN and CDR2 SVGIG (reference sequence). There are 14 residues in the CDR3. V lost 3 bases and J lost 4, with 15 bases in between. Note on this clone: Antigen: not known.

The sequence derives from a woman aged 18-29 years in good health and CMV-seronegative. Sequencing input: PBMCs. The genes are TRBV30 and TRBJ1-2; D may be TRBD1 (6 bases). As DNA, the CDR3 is TGTGCCTGGAGCCAAGCTGGACAGCTCTATGGCTACACCTTC. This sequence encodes CAWSQAGQLYGYTF.